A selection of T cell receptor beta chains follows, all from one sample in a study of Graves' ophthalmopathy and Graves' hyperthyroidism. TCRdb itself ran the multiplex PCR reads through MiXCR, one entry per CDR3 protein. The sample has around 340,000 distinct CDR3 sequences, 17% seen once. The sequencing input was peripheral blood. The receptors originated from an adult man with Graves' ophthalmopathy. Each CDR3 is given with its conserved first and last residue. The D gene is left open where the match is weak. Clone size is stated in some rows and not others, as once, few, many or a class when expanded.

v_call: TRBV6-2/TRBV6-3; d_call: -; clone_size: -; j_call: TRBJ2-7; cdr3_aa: CASSYVTWGSTADEQYF; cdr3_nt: TGTGCCAGCAGCTACGTAACTTGGGGATCCACCGCCGACGAGCAGTACTTC
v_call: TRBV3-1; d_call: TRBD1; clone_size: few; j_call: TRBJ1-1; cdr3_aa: CASTAPGQGGSEAFF; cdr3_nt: TGTGCCAGCACCGCTCCGGGACAGGGGGGATCTGAAGCTTTCTTT
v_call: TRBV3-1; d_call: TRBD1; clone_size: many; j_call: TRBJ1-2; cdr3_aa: CASSQGDRWGSYGYTF; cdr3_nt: TGTGCCAGCAGCCAAGGGGACAGGTGGGGCTCCTATGGCTACACCTTC
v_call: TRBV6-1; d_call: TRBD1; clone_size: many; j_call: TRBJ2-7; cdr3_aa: CASSERDRGYEQYF; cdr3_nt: TGTGCCAGCAGTGAAAGGGACAGGGGGTATGAGCAGTACTTC
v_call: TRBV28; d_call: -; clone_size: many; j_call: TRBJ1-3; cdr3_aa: CASSLPYTIYF; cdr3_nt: TGTGCCAGCAGTCTCCCGTACACCATATATTTT
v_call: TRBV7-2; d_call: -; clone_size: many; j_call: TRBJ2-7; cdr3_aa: CASSIPGAREQYF; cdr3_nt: TGTGCCAGCAGCATACCGGGAGCTCGCGAGCAGTACTTC
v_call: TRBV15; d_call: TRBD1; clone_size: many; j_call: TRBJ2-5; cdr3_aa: CATSDRQGGETQYF; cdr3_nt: TGTGCCACCAGCGACCGACAGGGTGGGGAGACCCAGTACTTC
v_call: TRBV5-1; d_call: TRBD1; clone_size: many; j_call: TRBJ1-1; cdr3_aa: CASSLDRGRSEAFF; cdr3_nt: TGCGCCAGCAGCTTGGACAGGGGGCGGTCTGAAGCTTTCTTT
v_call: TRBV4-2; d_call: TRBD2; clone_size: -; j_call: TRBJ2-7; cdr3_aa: CASISGASYEQYF; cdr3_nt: TGTGCCAGCATTAGCGGGGCCTCCTACGAGCAGTACTTC
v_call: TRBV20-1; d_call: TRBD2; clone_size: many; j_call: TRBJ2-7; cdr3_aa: CSAERSSGGAGAEQYF; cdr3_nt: TGCAGTGCTGAGAGGTCTAGCGGGGGGGCAGGCGCCGAGCAGTACTTC
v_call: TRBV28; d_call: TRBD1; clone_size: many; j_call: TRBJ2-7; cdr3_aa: CASSSTGQGHEQYF; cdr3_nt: TGTGCCAGCAGTTCAACGGGACAGGGGCACGAGCAGTACTTC
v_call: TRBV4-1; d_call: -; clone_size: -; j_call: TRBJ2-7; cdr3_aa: CASSQDSEGVQYF; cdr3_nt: TGCGCCAGCAGCCAAGATAGCGAAGGCGTGCAGTACTTC
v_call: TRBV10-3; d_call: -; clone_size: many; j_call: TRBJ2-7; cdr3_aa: CAISPVRRGSYEQYF; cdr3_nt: TGTGCCATCTCCCCAGTCCGGCGGGGATCCTACGAGCAGTACTTC
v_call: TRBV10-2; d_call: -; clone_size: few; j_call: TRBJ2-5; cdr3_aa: CASSAEGRVVGETQYF; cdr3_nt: TGCGCCAGCAGTGCCGAAGGCAGGGTGGTAGGGGAGACCCAGTACTTC
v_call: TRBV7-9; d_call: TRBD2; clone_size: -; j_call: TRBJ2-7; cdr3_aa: CASSSAGGVREQYF; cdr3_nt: TGTGCCAGCAGCTCAGCGGGAGGTGTACGCGAGCAGTACTTC
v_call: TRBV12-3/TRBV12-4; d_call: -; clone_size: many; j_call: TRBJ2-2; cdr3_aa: CASSLSRAKNTGELFF; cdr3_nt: TGTGCCAGCAGTTTATCCCGGGCTAAGAACACCGGGGAGCTGTTTTTT
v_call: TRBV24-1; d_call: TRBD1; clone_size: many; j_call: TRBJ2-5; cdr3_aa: CATSGFGTGKVGETQYF; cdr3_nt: TGTGCCACCAGTGGGTTCGGGACAGGGAAGGTGGGGGAGACCCAGTACTTC
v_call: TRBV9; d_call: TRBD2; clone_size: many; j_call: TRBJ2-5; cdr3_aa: CASSVGTSGRETQYF; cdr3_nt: TGTGCCAGCAGCGTAGGGACTAGCGGGAGAGAGACCCAGTACTTC
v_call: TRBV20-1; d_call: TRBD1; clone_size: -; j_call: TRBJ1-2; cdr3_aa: CSASQGTNYGYTF; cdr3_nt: TGCAGTGCTTCACAGGGGACCAACTATGGCTACACCTTC
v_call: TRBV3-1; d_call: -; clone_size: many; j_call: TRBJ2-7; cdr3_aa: CASSQAGSYEQYF; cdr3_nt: TGTGCCAGCAGCCAAGCCGGCTCCTACGAGCAGTACTTC
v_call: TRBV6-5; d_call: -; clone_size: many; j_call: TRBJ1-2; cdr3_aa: CASSYWLSGRSYGYTF; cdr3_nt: TGTGCCAGCAGTTACTGGTTGTCGGGACGGAGCTATGGCTACACCTTC
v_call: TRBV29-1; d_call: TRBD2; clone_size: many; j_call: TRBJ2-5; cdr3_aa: CSVLIAGDDKETQYF; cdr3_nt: TGCAGCGTCCTAATAGCGGGAGATGACAAAGAGACCCAGTACTTC
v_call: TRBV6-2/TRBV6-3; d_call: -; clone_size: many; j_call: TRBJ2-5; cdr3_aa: CASSYGGAEETQYF; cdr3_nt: TGTGCCAGCAGTTACGGGGGGGCAGAAGAGACCCAGTACTTC
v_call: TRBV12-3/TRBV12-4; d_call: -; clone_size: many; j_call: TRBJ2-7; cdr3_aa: CASSFGGGAKTYEQYF; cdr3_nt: TGTGCCAGCAGTTTTGGTGGGGGGGCGAAAACCTACGAGCAGTACTTC
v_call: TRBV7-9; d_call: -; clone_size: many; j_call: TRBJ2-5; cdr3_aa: CASSFPGIATQETQYF; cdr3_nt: TGTGCCAGCAGCTTCCCGGGGATAGCGACCCAGGAGACCCAGTACTTC
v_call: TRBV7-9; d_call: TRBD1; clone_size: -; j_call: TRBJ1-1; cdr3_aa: CASSAGGWSTEAFF; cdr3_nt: TGTGCCAGCAGCGCAGGGGGCTGGAGCACTGAAGCTTTCTTT
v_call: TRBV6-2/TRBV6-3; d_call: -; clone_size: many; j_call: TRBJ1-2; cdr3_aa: CATGRNYGYTF; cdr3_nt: TGTGCCACCGGACGGAACTATGGCTACACCTTC
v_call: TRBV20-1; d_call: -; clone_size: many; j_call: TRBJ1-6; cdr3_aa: CSARREGSPLHF; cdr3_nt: TGCAGTGCCAGAAGGGAGGGTTCACCCCTCCACTTT
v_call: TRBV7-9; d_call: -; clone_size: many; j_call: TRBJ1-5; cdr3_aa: CASGLGNQGHQPQHF; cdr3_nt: TGTGCCAGCGGGTTGGGAAATCAAGGACATCAGCCCCAGCATTTT
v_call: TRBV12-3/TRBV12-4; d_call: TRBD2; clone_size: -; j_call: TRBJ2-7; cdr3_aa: CASSPGLAGGSYEQYF; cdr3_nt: TGTGCCAGCAGCCCGGGACTAGCGGGGGGAAGCTACGAGCAGTACTTC
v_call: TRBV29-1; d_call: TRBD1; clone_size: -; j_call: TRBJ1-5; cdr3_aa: CSVTGAGNQPQHF; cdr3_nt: TGCAGCGTTACAGGGGCCGGCAATCAGCCCCAGCATTTT
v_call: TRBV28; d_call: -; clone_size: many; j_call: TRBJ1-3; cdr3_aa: CASSSEWRGGDTIYF; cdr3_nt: TGTGCCAGCAGTTCCGAATGGAGGGGAGGAGACACCATATATTTT
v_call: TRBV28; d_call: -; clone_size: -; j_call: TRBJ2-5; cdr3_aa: CASSQRDALGKTQYF; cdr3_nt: TGTGCCAGCAGCCAACGGGACGCCCTTGGAAAGACCCAGTACTTC
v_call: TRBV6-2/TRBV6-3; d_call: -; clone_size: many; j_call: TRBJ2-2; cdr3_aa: CASRPIAGGELFF; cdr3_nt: TGTGCCAGCAGGCCGATCGCGGGCGGGGAGCTGTTTTTT
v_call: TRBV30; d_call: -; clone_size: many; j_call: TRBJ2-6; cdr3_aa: CAWSQGRANVLTF; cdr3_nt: TGTGCCTGGAGTCAGGGCAGGGCCAACGTCCTGACTTTC
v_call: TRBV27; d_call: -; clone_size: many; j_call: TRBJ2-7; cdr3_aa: CASKGGARYEQYF; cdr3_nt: TGTGCCAGCAAGGGGGGGGCCCGCTACGAGCAGTACTTC
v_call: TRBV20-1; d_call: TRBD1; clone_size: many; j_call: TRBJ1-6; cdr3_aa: CSARKMHRGDSPLHF; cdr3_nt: TGCAGTGCTAGAAAGATGCACAGGGGGGATTCACCCCTCCACTTT
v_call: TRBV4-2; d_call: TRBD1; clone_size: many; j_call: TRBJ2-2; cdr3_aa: CASRQTDRGRTGELFF; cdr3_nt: TGTGCCAGCAGGCAGACGGACAGGGGGCGCACCGGGGAGCTGTTTTTT
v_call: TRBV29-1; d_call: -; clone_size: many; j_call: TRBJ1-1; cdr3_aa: CSVDARANTEAFF; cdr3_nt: TGCAGCGTTGACGCCAGGGCGAACACTGAAGCTTTCTTT
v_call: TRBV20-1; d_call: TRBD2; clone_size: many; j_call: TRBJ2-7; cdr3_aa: CSAVISGTPYEQYF; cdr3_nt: TGCAGTGCCGTGATTAGCGGGACTCCCTACGAGCAGTACTTC
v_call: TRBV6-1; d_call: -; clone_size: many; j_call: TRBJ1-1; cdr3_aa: CASKDRPVGNTEAFF; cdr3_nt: TGTGCCAGCAAAGACAGGCCGGTTGGGAACACTGAAGCTTTCTTT
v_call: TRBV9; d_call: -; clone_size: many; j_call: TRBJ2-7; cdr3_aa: CASSVVGSSYEQYF; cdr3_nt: TGTGCCAGCAGCGTAGTAGGGAGCTCCTACGAGCAGTACTTC
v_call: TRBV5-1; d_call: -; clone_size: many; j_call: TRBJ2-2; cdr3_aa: CASSTEIPGELFF; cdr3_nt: TGCGCCAGCAGCACCGAAATCCCCGGGGAGCTGTTTTTT
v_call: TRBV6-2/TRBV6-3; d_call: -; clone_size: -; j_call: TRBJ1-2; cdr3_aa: CASRPDRIRYTF; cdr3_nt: TGTGCCAGCAGACCAGACAGGATACGCTACACCTTC
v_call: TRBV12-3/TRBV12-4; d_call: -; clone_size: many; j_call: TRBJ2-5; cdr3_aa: CASRADAEKGETQYF; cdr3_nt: TGTGCCAGCAGAGCGGACGCTGAGAAGGGAGAGACCCAGTACTTC
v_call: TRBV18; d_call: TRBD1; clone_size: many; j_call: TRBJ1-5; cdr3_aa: CASSQGTGGNQPQHF; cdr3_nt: TGTGCCAGCTCACAGGGGACAGGGGGCAATCAGCCCCAGCATTTT
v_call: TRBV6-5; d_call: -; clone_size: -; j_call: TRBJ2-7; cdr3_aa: CASSYSMRGSSYEQYF; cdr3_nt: TGTGCCAGCAGTTACTCGATGCGGGGAAGCTCCTACGAGCAGTACTTC
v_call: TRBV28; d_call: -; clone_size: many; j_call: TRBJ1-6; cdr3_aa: CASTRGFMPLHF; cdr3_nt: TGTGCCAGCACCCGCGGCTTCATGCCCCTCCACTTT